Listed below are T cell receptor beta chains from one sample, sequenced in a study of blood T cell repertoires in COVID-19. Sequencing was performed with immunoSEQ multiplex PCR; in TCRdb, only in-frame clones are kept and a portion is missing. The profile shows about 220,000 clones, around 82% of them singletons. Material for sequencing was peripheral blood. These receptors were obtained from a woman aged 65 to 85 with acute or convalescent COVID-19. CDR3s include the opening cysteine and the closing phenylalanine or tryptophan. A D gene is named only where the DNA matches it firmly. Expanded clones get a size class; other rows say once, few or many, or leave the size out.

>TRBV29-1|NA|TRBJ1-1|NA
TGCAGCGTTACGGGGTACGACACTGAAGCTTTCTTT
CSVTGYDTEAFF
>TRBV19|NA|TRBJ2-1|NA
TGTGCCAGTAGGGCTCCAAGTCTGCTTAATGAGCAGTTCTTC
CASRAPSLLNEQFF
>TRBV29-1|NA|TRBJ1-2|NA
TGCAGCGTTGAGGGCAGCCTGCCTAACTATGGCTACACCTTC
CSVEGSLPNYGYTF
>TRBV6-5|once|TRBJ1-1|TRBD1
TGTGCCAGCAGCCGGGACAGGGATAACACTGAAGCTTTCTTT
CASSRDRDNTEAFF
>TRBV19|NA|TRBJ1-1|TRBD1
TGTGCCAGTAGTCGACAGGGGGGACAGAACACTGAAGCTTTCTTT
CASSRQGGQNTEAFF
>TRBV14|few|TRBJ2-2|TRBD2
TGTGCCAGCAGCCAAGATGCCGCGGGGGGGCCAGGCGGGGAGCTGTTTTTT
CASSQDAAGGPGGELFF
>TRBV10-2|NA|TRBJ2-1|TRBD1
TGCGCCAGCACTCGTCGAACAGGGGGGATTTACAATGAGCAGTTCTTC
CASTRRTGGIYNEQFF
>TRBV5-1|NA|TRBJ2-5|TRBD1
TGCGCCAGCGGTACAACTGCAGGGGGCGCAGAGACCCAGTACTTC
CASGTTAGGAETQYF
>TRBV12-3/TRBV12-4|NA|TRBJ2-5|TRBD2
TGTGCCAGCAGGCGGGGGGCTGAGACCCAGTACTTC
CASRRGAETQYF
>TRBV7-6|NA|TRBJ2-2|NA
TGTGCCAGCAGCTTAGGCAGAAACACCGGGGAGCTGTTTTTT
CASSLGRNTGELFF
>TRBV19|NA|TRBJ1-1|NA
TGTGCCAGTACCGAAGCGGGGCTGAATGAAGCTTTCTTT
CASTEAGLNEAFF
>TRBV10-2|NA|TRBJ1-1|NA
TGCGCCAGCAGTGGTTCCCAGGGGCAGAGGGATGAGATCTTT
CASSGSQGQRDEIF
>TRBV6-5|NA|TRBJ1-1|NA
TGTGCCAGCAGCATGACAGGACAGAACACTGAAGCTTTCTTT
CASSMTGQNTEAFF
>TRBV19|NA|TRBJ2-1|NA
TGTGCCAGTAGGACAGGCTTCTACAATGAGCAGTTCTTC
CASRTGFYNEQFF
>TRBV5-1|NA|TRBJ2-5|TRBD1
TGCGCCAGCAGCTTGGATGACAGGGGGAGAGAGACCCAGTACTTC
CASSLDDRGRETQYF
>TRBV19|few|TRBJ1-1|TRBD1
TGTGCCATCAGCAGGGGGCCGGTCACTGAAGCTTTCTTT
CAISRGPVTEAFF
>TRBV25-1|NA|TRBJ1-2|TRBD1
TGTGCCAGCAGTGAATTGCACAGGGGTGGCTACACCTTC
CASSELHRGGYTF
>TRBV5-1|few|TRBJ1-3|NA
TGCGCCAGCAGCTTGGGGGAGTTGTCTGGAAACACCATATATTTT
CASSLGELSGNTIYF
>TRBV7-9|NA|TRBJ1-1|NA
TGTGCCAGCAGCTCCGGGACATGGAACACTGAAGCTTTCTTT
CASSSGTWNTEAFF
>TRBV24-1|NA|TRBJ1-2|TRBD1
TGTGCCACCAGCCGGGACAGATCTGGCTACACCTTC
CATSRDRSGYTF
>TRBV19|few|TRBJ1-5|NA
TGTGCCAGTAGTCCCTCCAGGAATCAGCCCCAGCATTTT
CASSPSRNQPQHF
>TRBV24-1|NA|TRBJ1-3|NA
TGTGCCACCAGTGATCGGACAGCTGGAAACACCATATATTTT
CATSDRTAGNTIYF
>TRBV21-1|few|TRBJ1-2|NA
TGTGCCAGCAGCACAGGTACCTCTAACTATGGCTACACCTTC
CASSTGTSNYGYTF
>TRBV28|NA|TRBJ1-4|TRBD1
TGTGCCAGCAGTGGACAGGGAAGAGGGGAAAAACTGTTTTTT
CASSGQGRGEKLFF
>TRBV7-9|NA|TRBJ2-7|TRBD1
TGTGCCAGCAGCTTACGGTCGGGACAGGGGGAAGGCGAGCAGTACTTC
CASSLRSGQGEGEQYF
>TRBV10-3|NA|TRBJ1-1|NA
TGTGCCATCAGGGCCCGGGGTGGCACTGAAGCTTTCTTT
CAIRARGGTEAFF
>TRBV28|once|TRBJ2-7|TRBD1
TGTGCCAGCAGGGAGACAGGGGGCACCTACGAGCAGTACTTC
CASRETGGTYEQYF
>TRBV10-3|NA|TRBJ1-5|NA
TGTGCCATCAGTGAGTTCCAGGGCGGCAATCAGCCCCAGCATTTT
CAISEFQGGNQPQHF
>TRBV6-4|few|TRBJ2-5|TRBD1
TGTGCCAGCAGTGATCCGGGACAGGGGTTAAGAGAGACCCAGTACTTC
CASSDPGQGLRETQYF
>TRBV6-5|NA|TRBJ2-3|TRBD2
TGTGCCAGCAGGAGTTTAGCGGGGGCAGATACGCAGTATTTT
CASRSLAGADTQYF
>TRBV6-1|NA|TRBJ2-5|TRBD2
TGTGCCAGCAGTGAAGCGGCTAGCGGGGTTCGGGAGACCCAGTACTTC
CASSEAASGVRETQYF
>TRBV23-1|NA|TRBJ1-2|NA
TGCGCCAGCAGTCCCGCAGGGGAAGCCTATGGCTACACCTTC
CASSPAGEAYGYTF
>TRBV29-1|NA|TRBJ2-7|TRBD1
TGCAGCGCCACGGGACAGGGAGGGATCCGTGAGCAGTACTTC
CSATGQGGIREQYF
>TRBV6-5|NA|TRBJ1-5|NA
TGTGCCAGCAGGACAGCTAGCAATCAGCCCCAGCATTTT
CASRTASNQPQHF
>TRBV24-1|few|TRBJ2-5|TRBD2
TGTGCCACCAGTGATTTAGGCGGGGGGGCCAGCGAGACCCAGTACTTC
CATSDLGGGASETQYF
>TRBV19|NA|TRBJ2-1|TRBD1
TGTGCCAGTAGTATTACCGGGGACAGCTCCTACAATGAGCAGTTCTTC
CASSITGDSSYNEQFF
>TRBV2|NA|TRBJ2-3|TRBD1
TGTGCCAGCATTGAAGGTCAGGGGGTGGGCACAGATACGCAGTATTTT
CASIEGQGVGTDTQYF
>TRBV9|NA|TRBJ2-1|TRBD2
TGTGCCAGCAGCGGGGCTCCCCCGCGGCGGGGGTACAATGAGCAGTTCTTC
CASSGAPPRRGYNEQFF
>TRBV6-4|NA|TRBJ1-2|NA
TGTGCCAGCAGTGACTACCAGGGCTACACCTTC
CASSDYQGYTF
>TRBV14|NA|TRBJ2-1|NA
TGTGCCAGCAGCCAAGATGGAGGGCCCCTCGCCTACAATGAGCAGTTCTTC
CASSQDGGPLAYNEQFF
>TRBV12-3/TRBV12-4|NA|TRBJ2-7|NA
TGTGCCAGCGGCGGCGGAGGACCCGAGCAGTACTTC
CASGGGGPEQYF
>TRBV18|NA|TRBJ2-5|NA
TGTGCCAGCTCATCAAAAGAGACCCAGTACTTC
CASSSKETQYF
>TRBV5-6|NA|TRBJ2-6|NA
TGTGCCAGCAGTCTTGACAGAGACGCTTCCTCTGGGGCCAACGTCCTGACTTTC
CASSLDRDASSGANVLTF
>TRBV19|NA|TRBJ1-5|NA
TGTGCCACCGCGGGTAGCAGCAATCAGCCCCAGCATTTT
CATAGSSNQPQHF
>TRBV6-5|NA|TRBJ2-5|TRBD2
TGTGCCAGCAGTTACCGGGGGACTAGTAAGGAGACCCAGTACTTC
CASSYRGTSKETQYF
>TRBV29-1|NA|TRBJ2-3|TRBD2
TGCAGCGTTGCGCAGAACGGGGGGGGCACAGATACGCAGTATTTT
CSVAQNGGGTDTQYF
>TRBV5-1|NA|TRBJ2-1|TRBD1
TGCGCCAGCAGCCCTTCGACAGGGTGGGGCAATGAGCAGTTCTTC
CASSPSTGWGNEQFF
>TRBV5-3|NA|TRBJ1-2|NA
TGTGCCAGAAGCTTGGGAAACCCACAGAACTATGGCTACACCTTC
CARSLGNPQNYGYTF
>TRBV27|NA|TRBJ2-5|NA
TGTGCCAGCAGCGTCTCCAGGGTGGAGACCCAGTACTTC
CASSVSRVETQYF
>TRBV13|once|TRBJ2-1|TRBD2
TGTGCCAGCAGCTTAGGCGGTGGCGGGGGGACCTACAATGAGCAGTTCTTC
CASSLGGGGGTYNEQFF